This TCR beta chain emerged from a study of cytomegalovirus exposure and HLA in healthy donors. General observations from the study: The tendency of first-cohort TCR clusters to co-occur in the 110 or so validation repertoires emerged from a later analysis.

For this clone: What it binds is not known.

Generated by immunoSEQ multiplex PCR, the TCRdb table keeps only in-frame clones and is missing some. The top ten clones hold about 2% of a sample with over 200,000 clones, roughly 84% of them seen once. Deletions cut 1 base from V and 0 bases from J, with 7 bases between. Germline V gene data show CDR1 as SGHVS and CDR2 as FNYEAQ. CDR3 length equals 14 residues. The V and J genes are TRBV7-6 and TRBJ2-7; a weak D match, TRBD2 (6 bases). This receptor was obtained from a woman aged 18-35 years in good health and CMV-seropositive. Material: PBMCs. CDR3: CASSLGDSSYEQYF. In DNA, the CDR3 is TGTGCCAGCAGCTTAGGGGACTCCTCCTACGAGCAGTACTTC. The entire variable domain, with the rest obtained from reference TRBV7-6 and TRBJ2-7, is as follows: GAGVSQSPRYKVTKRGQDVALRCDPISGHVSLYWYRQALGQGPEFLTYFNYEAQQDKSGLPNDRFSAERPEGSISTLTIQRTEQRDSAMYRCASSLGDSSYEQYFGPGTRLTVT.